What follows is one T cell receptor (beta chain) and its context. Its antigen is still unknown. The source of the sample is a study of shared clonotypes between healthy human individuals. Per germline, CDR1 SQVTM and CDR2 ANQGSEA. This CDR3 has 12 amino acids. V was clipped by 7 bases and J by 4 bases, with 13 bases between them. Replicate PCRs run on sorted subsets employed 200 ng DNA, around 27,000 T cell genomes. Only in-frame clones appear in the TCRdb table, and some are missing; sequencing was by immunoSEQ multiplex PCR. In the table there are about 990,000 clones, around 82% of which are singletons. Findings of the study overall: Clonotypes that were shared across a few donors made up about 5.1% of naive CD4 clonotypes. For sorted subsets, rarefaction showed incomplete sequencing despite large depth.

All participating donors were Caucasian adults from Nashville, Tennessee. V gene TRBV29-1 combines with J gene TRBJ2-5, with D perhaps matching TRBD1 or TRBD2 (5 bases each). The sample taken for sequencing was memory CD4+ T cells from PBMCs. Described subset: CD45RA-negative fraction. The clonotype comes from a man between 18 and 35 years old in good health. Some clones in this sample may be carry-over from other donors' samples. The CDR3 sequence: CSAGTDGETQYF. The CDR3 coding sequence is TGCAGCGCCGGGACGGATGGAGAGACCCAGTACTTC.